This T cell receptor (beta chain) came from a study of blood T cell repertoires in COVID-19. In the source study's methods: Amplified reference gene primers provided the basis for estimating nucleated cell counts. Generated by immunoSEQ multiplex PCR, the TCRdb table keeps only in-frame clones and is missing some. V, J and clone size were drawn from that table, and D and trimming were deduced from the DNA. The sample yields around 110,000 clones, approximately 84% seen once. The CDR3 is 12 amino acids. Trimming cost V 5 bases and J 6 bases, with 7 bases left between them. The sample consisted of peripheral blood. The chain combines TRBV12-3 or TRBV12-4 with TRBJ2-2; D unclear. The sequence came from a man in his 70s with active or convalescent COVID-19. The CDR3 coding sequence is TGTGCCAGCAGTCTAGGCGCCGGGGAGCTGTTTTTT. Translating gives CASSLGAGELFF.